Presented here are 32 T cell receptor beta chains from one specimen sequenced in a study of cytomegalovirus exposure and HLA in healthy donors. PCR employed 60 Vbeta and 13 Jbeta primers. Using immunoSEQ multiplex PCR, the repertoire was profiled, and TCRdb retains in-frame clones only, with some absent. The sample yields around 140,000 clones, 80% to 90% seen once. Input material: PBMCs. These receptors all stem from a woman aged 25 to 45 in good health and CMV-seronegative.

In DNA form, the CDR3 reads TGTGCCAGCAGTGCGGGACAGGGGGCCAGTTTTGGCTACACCTTC. As protein: CASSAGQGASFGYTF. V usage is TRBV6-1 and J usage is TRBJ1-2; 12 bases fit TRBD1. The length of the CDR3 is 15 residues. Germline V gene data show CDR1 as MNHNS and CDR2 as SASEGT. V lost 4 bases to trimming and J lost 7 bases; unmatched junction nucleotides: 7.

This sequence joins TRBV5-4 and TRBJ2-7; TRBD2 matches 10 bases. The CDR3 runs 14 residues. Germline V gene data show CDR1 as SGHNT and CDR2 as YYREEE (reference sequence). V was clipped by 4 bases and J by 3 bases; unmatched bases: 4. This CDR3 reads CASSRTSGNYEQYF. CDR3 bases: TGTGCCAGCAGCCGAACTAGCGGGAACTACGAGCAGTACTTC.

The chain combines TRBV23-1 with TRBJ1-1, with 7 bases fitting TRBD1. TRBV23-1 is an ORF, with its function uncertain. Trimming removed 4 bases from V and 0 bases from J; junction bases left unmatched: 5. The CDR3 is 15 amino acids. The CDR3 nucleotides read TGCGCCAGCAGTCGAAGGCAGGGGGTGAACACTGAAGCTTTCTTT. Translation: CASSRRQGVNTEAFF.

J is TRBJ2-5 and V is TRBV28, with 7 positions matching TRBD1. V was pared by 4 bases and J by 2 bases, with 1 base of the junction left unmatched. The CDR3 sequence is 13 residues long. The germline CDR1 and CDR2 sequences are MDHEN and SYDVKM. The CDR3 nucleotides read TGTGCCAGCAGTTCGGGACAGCAAGAGACCCAGTACTTC. It yields the protein CASSSGQQETQYF.

This clone came up many times. The chain has TRBV10-2 and TRBJ2-7; 11 nucleotides agree with TRBD1. This CDR3 has 15 residues. V was clipped by 0 bases and J by 3 bases; unmatched bases: 1. Germline CDR1 is WSHSY and CDR2 is SAAADI. CDR3 nucleotide sequence: TGCGCCAGCAGTGAGTCCGGGACAGGGGGCTACGAGCAGTACTTC. Amino acid sequence: CASSESGTGGYEQYF.

The CDR3 coding sequence is TGTGCCAGCAGCCTCGGGACAGGGGGGACCCAGTACTTC. Encoded protein: CASSLGTGGTQYF. J is TRBJ2-5 and V is TRBV11-3; TRBD1 aligns across 11 bases. Germline assignment: CDR1 SGHNT and CDR2 YENEEA. The CDR3 extends over 13 amino acids. Trimming cost V 5 bases and J 7 bases; bases outside gene matches: 3.

The gene calls are TRBV7-2 and TRBJ2-7; 7 bases agree with TRBD1. The trim removed 6 bases at V and 4 bases at J, leaving 6 bases unmatched. The CDR3 consists of 13 residues. The germline CDR1 and CDR2 sequences are SGHTA and FQGNSA. The DNA of the CDR3 is TGTGCCAGCAGGGTGACAGGGCGGTACGAGCAGTACTTC. Amino acid sequence: CASRVTGRYEQYF. The full variable domain, rest sourced from reference TRBV7-2 and TRBJ2-7, is GAGVSQSPSNKVTEKGKDVELRCDPISGHTALYWYRQSLGQGLEFLIYFQGNSAPDKSGLPSDRFSAERTGGSVSTLTIQRTQQEDSAVYLCASRVTGRYEQYFGPGTRLTVT.

The rearrangement joins TRBV6-6 to TRBJ1-1; the D gene is possibly TRBD1 (5 bases). The germline V gene encodes CDR1 MNHNY and CDR2 SVGAGI (reference sequence). The CDR3 totals 15 residues. V was pared by 8 bases and J by 7 bases, with 23 bases between. CDR3 DNA sequence: TGTGCCAGCCAAAACAGGCACCCAGATCGCGATGAAGCTTTCTTT. Its translation is CASQNRHPDRDEAFF.

The V and J genes are TRBV4-1 and TRBJ2-1; weak D call: TRBD2 (6 bases). Germline CDR1 and CDR2: MGHRA and YSYEKL. The CDR3 loop spans 15 amino acids. Deletions cut 4 bases from V and 8 bases from J, with 18 bases between. CDR3 nucleotide sequence: TGCGCCAGCAGCCGGAGGGGACTGGACCCGGATGAGCAGTTCTTC. The encoded protein is CASSRRGLDPDEQFF.

CDR3 sequence reads: CASSQVEQNYGYTF. CDR3 in DNA: TGTGCCAGCAGCCAGGTTGAACAGAACTATGGCTACACCTTC. The chain has TRBV4-2 and TRBJ1-2; D remains unclear. Deletions cut 3 bases from V and 2 bases from J, with 10 bases between. Germline-derived CDR1 and CDR2 are LGHNA and YNFKEQ. The CDR3 has 14 residues.

V is TRBV13 and J is TRBJ1-5; no firm D call. With 4 bases removed from V and 7 bases from J, the gap between germline ends came to 11 bases. Germline lookup yields CDR1 PRHDT and CDR2 FYEKMQ (reference sequence). The CDR3 has 13 residues. The CDR3 protein is CASSSRGTQPQHF. The CDR3 bases are TGTGCCAGCAGCTCCCGGGGTACCCAGCCCCAGCATTTT.

The chain links TRBV18 to TRBJ2-1; 9 bases match TRBD2. Germline V gene sequence: CDR1 KGHSH, CDR2 LQKENI. This CDR3 contains 17 residues. J lost 8 bases, V lost 0 bases, and 11 bases had no gene match. The CDR3 nucleotides read TGTGCCAGCTCACCACCGTTAGCGGGAGTTCAAGGCGATGAGCAGTTCTTC. This translates into CASSPPLAGVQGDEQFF.

Points on this clone: A read error may account for a junction end that differs from germline. This CDR3 is also generated by other DNA sequences in the sample. The chain couples TRBV19 to TRBJ2-3; 9 bases line up with TRBD2. Germline values: CDR1 LNHDA, CDR2 SQIVND (reference sequence). The CDR3 covers 18 residues. The CDR3 spells CASSIDARAGGVTDTQYF. CDR3 in DNA: TGTGCCAGTAGTATAGATGCTCGGGCGGGGGGGGTCACAGATACGCAATATTTT.

This chain links TRBV9 with TRBJ2-1; 8 bases align to TRBD2. This CDR3 has 15 amino acids. Germline V lookup: CDR1 SGDLS, CDR2 YYNGEE. V lost 4 bases and J lost 7; bases outside the gene matches: 10. DNA for the CDR3: TGTGCCAGCAGCCTCCAGGCGGGGGGATTAAATGAGCAGTTCTTC. This translates into CASSLQAGGLNEQFF.

This clone occurred once. The rearrangement joins TRBV7-2 to TRBJ2-5, with 9 bases aligning to TRBD1. The assigned J gene may be wrong: the sequence end matches TRBJ2-7 better. The germline gives CDR1 SGHTA, CDR2 FQGNSA. The CDR3 is made up of 13 amino acids. The CDR3 loop reads CASSARDRDEQYF. Written as DNA, the CDR3 is TGTGCCAGCAGCGCCCGGGACAGGGACGAGCAGTACTTC.

The V gene is TRBV19, the J gene TRBJ2-1, with a possible D match to TRBD2 (6 bases). The V end lost 7 bases, the J end lost 4 bases, and 8 bases lay between the germline ends. Germline CDR1 LNHDA, CDR2 SQIVND (reference sequence). CDR3 length: 12 amino acids. As DNA, the CDR3 is TGTGCCAGTAACGGGGGATACAATGAGCAGTTCTTC. Translated: CASNGGYNEQFF.

The CDR3 nucleotides are TGTGCCTGGAGCCACGGAGGGAGCAGTGAGCAGTTCTTC. Translated, it gives CAWSHGGSSEQFF. J is TRBJ2-1 and V is TRBV30, with a tentative D call TRBD2 (6 bases). V gave up 3 bases and J gave up 9 bases, with 15 bases separating them. Germline V gene data show CDR1 as GTSNPN and CDR2 as SVGIG (reference sequence). CDR3 length: 13 residues.

The V gene is TRBV29-1, the J gene TRBJ2-3; D call uncertain. Trimming shortened V by 7 bases and J by 0 bases, and 11 bases separated the two germline ends. Germline values: CDR1 SQVTM, CDR2 ANQGSEA. The CDR3 sequence is 13 residues long. For the CDR3, the DNA is TGCAGCGCCAAACCCACTAGCACAGATACGCAGTATTTT. Amino acids: CSAKPTSTDTQYF.

The table lists this clone with a count of one. Other DNA sequences within the sample encode an identical CDR3. This rearrangement joins TRBV7-3 to TRBJ1-6; the D gene is possibly TRBD1 (5 bases). Germline V gene lookup returns CDR1 SGHTA and CDR2 FQGTGA. V shed 3 bases and J shed 5 bases, with 11 bases lying between them. This CDR3 is 15 amino acids long. CDR3 amino acids: CASSLTGTDNSPLHF. The DNA for the CDR3 is TGTGCCAGCAGCTTGACCGGGACTGATAATTCACCCCTCCACTTT.

This sequence joins TRBV6-4 and TRBJ1-5, with 9 bases that match TRBD1. This CDR3 is 14 amino acids long. The germline CDR1 and CDR2 sequences are MRHNA and SNTAGT. V lost 9 bases to trimming and J lost 1 base; unmatched junction nucleotides: 4. The CDR3: CARKDRGSNQPQHF. CDR3 DNA sequence: TGTGCCAGGAAAGACAGGGGGAGCAATCAGCCCCAGCATTTT.

The genes are TRBV7-2 and TRBJ2-3, with TRBD2 matching 7 bases. The CDR3 runs to 17 residues. The V segment lost 0 bases and the J segment 3 bases; nucleotides outside the gene matches: 9. The germline V gene encodes CDR1 SGHTA and CDR2 FQGNSA. CDR3 loop: CASSLAGGPVSTDTQYF. For the CDR3, the DNA is TGTGCCAGCAGCTTAGCGGGAGGGCCAGTCAGTACAGATACGCAGTATTTT.

The chain recombines TRBV27 with TRBJ2-7; TRBD1 might be the D (6 bases). This CDR3 contains 13 residues. Germline lookup yields CDR1 MNHEY and CDR2 SMNVEV (reference sequence). The germline V and J ends were trimmed by 3 bases and 1 base, with 7 bases remaining between them. DNA for the CDR3: TGTGCCAGCAGTTTCAGGGGTTCCTACGAGCAGTACTTC. Amino acid sequence: CASSFRGSYEQYF.

This chain joins TRBV7-8 and TRBJ1-5, with D perhaps TRBD1 (6 bases). Germline V gene lookup returns CDR1 SGHVS and CDR2 FQNEAQ. The CDR3 runs 17 residues. Trimming removed 4 bases from V and 7 bases from J, with 23 bases in between. The DNA of the CDR3 is TGTGCCAGCAGCTCTAGACACAGGGCTCTTTCGGAACAGCCCCAGCATTTT. Protein: CASSSRHRALSEQPQHF.

This chain links TRBV27 with TRBJ1-2; 7 bases fit TRBD1. CDR1 MNHEY and CDR2 SMNVEV come from the germline V gene (reference sequence). V dropped 3 bases and J dropped 2; count of bases not matched to a gene: 3. The CDR3 length is 14 residues. Written as DNA, the CDR3 is TGTGCCAGCAGTTTCGACAGGGCCAACTATGGCTACACCTTC. Its translation is CASSFDRANYGYTF.

V and J are TRBV29-1 and TRBJ2-1; possible D gene TRBD1, 6 bases. From germline, CDR1 is SQVTM and CDR2 ANQGSEA. The V and J ends lost 5 bases and 0 bases respectively, with 14 bases between them. This CDR3 has 15 amino acids. This CDR3 is CSVLGTPSSYNEQFF. The CDR3 DNA reads as TGCAGCGTTCTCGGGACACCAAGCTCCTACAATGAGCAGTTCTTC.

This chain joins TRBV4-2 and TRBJ1-2, with D perhaps matching TRBD1 (5 bases). This CDR3 is 14 amino acids long. CDR1 and CDR2 from the germline V gene are LGHNA and YNFKEQ. V was pared by 4 bases and J by 4 bases, with 13 bases between. Here the CDR3 DNA reads TGTGCCAGCAGCCCCTCCGAGCAGGGCTATGGCTACACCTTC. This gives the protein CASSPSEQGYGYTF.

This chain uses TRBV11-2 with TRBJ2-1; 11 nucleotides match TRBD2. The CDR3 is made up of 15 amino acids. The V and J ends lost 5 bases and 3 bases, in that order; junction bases with no gene match: 3. Germline V lookup: CDR1 SGHAT, CDR2 FQNNGV. The CDR3 here is CASSDLAGGYNEQFF. As DNA, the CDR3 is TGTGCCAGCAGCGACCTAGCGGGGGGCTACAATGAGCAGTTCTTC.

The chain joins TRBV19 to TRBJ1-2, with TRBD1 matching 7 bases. Germline-derived CDR1 and CDR2 are LNHDA and SQIVND (reference sequence). Unmatched junction bases numbered 4, after V lost 3 bases and J lost 0 bases. The CDR3 is 15 amino acids. CDR3 protein: CASSIGTAANYGYTF. The CDR3 DNA sequence: TGTGCCAGTAGTATTGGGACAGCCGCTAACTATGGCTACACCTTC.

The V gene is TRBV9, the J gene TRBJ2-5; 7 nucleotides match TRBD2. In germline, CDR1 is SGDLS, CDR2 YYNGEE. CDR3 length: 16 amino acids. V trimming: 0 bases; J trimming: 2 bases; junction bases outside the gene matches: 7. DNA of the CDR3: TGTGCCAGCAGCGTAGGGGCTAGCGGCGTGCAAGAGACCCAGTACTTC. This translates into CASSVGASGVQETQYF.

The chain combines TRBV2 with TRBJ2-7, with a possible D match to TRBD2 (5 bases). Germline V gene lookup returns CDR1 SNHLY and CDR2 FYNNEI. CDR3 size: 14 residues. Trimming stripped 6 bases from V and 4 bases from J, with 16 bases between. The CDR3, as DNA: TGTGCCAGCAGGAGGGTAGGAGGCGGGTACGAGCAGTACTTC. Translating it yields CASRRVGGGYEQYF.

The CDR3 reads CAWRKAGVETQYF. In nucleotides, the CDR3 is TGTGCCTGGAGGAAGGCCGGGGTAGAGACCCAGTACTTC. V is TRBV30 and J is TRBJ2-5; TRBD2 is a possible D gene (5 bases). Germline loops: CDR1 GTSNPN, CDR2 SVGIG (reference sequence). The CDR3 is made up of 13 amino acids. With 3 bases removed from V and 4 bases from J, the gap between germline ends came to 12 bases.

The J gene is TRBJ2-3, the V gene TRBV11-2; 9 positions agree with TRBD1. This CDR3 region has 14 residues. Germline CDR1 SGHAT, CDR2 FQNNGV. V lost 4 bases to trimming and J lost 3 bases; unmatched junction nucleotides: 2. The DNA for the CDR3 is TGTGCCAGCAGCTCAGGACAGGGGACAGATACGCAGTATTTT. This gives the protein CASSSGQGTDTQYF.